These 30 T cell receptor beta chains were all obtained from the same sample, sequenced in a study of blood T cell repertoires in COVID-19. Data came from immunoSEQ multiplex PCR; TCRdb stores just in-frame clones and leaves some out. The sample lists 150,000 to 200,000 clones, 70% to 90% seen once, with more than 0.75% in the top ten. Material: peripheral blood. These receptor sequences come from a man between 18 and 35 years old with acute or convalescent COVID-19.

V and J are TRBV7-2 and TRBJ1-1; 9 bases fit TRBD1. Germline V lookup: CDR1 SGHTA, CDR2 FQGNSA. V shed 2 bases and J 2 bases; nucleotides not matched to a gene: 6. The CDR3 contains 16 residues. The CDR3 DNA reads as TGTGCCAGCAGCTTAACAGTGGGACAGGGAAACACTGAAGCTTTCTTT. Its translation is CASSLTVGQGNTEAFF.

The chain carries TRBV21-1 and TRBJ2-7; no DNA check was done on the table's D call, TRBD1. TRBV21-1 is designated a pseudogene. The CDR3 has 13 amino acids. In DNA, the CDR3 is TGTGCCAGCAGCACCCACAGGGGGACTGGGCCGTACTTC. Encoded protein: CASSTHRGTGPYF.

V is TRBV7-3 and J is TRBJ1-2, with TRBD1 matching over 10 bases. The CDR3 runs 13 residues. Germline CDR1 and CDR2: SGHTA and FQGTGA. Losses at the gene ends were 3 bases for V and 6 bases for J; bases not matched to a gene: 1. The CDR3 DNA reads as TGTGCCAGCAGCTTTGGGACAGGGGATGGCTACACCTTC. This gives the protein CASSFGTGDGYTF.

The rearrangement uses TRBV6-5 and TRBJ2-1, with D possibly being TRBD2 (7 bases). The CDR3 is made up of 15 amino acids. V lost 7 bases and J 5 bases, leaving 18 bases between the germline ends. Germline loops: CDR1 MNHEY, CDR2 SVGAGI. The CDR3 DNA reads TGTGCCAGCATCCCTCTGGGCGGGGGCGACAATGAGCAGTTCTTC. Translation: CASIPLGGGDNEQFF.

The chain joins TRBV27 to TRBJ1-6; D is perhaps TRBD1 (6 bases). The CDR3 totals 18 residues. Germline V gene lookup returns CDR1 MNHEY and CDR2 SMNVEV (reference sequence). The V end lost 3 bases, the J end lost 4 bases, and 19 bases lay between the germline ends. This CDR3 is CASSFSWGRGRYNSPLHF. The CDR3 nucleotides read TGTGCCAGCAGTTTCTCGTGGGGCAGGGGAAGATATAATTCACCCCTCCACTTT.

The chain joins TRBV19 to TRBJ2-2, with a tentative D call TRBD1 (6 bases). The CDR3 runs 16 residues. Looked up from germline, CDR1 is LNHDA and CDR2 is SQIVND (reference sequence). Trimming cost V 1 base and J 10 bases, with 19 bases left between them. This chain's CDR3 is CASSIGDTGLYTELFF. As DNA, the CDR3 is TGTGCCAGTAGTATAGGGGACACCGGGCTTTATACGGAGCTGTTTTTT.

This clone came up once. CDR3 residues: CASSIGLWRNYGYTF. CDR3 nucleotide sequence: TGTGCCAGTAGTATCGGGCTTTGGAGGAACTATGGCTACACCTTC. V usage is TRBV19 and J usage is TRBJ1-2; D remains ambiguous. CDR3 length equals 15 residues. The V end was cut by 3 bases, the J end by 2 bases, with 13 bases between. Germline loops: CDR1 LNHDA, CDR2 SQIVND (reference sequence).

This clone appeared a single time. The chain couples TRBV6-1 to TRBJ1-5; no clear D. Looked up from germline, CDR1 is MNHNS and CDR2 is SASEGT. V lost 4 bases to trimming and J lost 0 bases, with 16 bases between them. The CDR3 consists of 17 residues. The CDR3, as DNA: TGTGCCAGCAGTGTTCCTTCGGGGAGACCTAGCAATCAGCCCCAGCATTTT. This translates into CASSVPSGRPSNQPQHF.

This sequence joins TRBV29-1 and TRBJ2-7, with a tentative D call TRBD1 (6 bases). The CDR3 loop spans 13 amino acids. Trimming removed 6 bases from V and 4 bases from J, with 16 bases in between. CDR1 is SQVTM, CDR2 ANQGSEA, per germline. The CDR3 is CSVWDKVAYEQYF. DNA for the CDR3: TGCAGCGTGTGGGACAAGGTTGCGTACGAGCAGTACTTC.

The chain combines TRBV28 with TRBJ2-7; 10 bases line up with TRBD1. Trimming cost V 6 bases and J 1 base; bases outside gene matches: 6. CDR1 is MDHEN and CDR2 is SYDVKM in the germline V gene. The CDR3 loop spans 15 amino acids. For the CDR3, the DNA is TGTGCCAGCAGCCAAGGACAGGGGGGGTCCTACGAGCAGTACGTC. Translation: CASSQGQGGSYEQYV.

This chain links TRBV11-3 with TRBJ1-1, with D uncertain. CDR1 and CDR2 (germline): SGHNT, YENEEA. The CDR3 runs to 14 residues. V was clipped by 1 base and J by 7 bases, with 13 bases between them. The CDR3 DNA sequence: TGTGCCAGCAGCTTAGGCGGGAACGAGGGTGAAGCTTTCTTT. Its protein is CASSLGGNEGEAFF.

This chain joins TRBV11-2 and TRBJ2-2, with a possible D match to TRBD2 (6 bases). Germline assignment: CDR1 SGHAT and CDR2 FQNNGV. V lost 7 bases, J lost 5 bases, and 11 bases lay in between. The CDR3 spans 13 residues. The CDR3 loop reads CASTLAATGELFF. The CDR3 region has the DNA TGTGCCAGCACTTTAGCGGCTACCGGGGAGCTGTTTTTT.

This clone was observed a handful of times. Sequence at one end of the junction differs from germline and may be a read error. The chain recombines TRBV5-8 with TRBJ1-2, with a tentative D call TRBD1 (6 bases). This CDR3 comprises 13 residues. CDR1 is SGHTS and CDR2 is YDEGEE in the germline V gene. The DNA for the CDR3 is TGTGCCAGCAGCTTGTCGGGACAAGGGCTTCGGCCCTTC. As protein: CASSLSGQGLRPF.

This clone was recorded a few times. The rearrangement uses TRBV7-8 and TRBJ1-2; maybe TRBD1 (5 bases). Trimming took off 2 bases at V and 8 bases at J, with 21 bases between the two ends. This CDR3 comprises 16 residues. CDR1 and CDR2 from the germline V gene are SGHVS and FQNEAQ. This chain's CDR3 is CASSLNPNFRVNGYTF. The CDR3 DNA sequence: TGTGCCAGCAGCTTAAACCCTAACTTCAGGGTGAACGGCTACACCTTC.

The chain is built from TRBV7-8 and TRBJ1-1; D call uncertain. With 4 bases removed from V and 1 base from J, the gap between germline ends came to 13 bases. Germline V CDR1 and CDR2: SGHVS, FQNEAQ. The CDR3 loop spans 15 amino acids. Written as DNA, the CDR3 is TGTGCCAGCAGCTACCCCACCGCGGGGAACACTGAAGCTTTCTTT. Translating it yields CASSYPTAGNTEAFF.

Written as DNA, the CDR3 is TGTGCCAGCAGGTGGGGGCCGGGGAAAGAGACCCAGTACTTC. It encodes CASRWGPGKETQYF. The V and J genes are TRBV6-5 and TRBJ2-5; possible D gene TRBD1, 6 bases. The germline gives CDR1 MNHEY, CDR2 SVGAGI. The V and J ends lost 6 bases and 3 bases respectively, with 14 bases between them. The length of the CDR3 is 14 residues.

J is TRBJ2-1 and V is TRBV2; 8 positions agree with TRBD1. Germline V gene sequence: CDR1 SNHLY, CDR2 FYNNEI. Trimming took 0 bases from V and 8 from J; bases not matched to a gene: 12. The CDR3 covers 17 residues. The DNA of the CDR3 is TGTGCCAGCAGTGAAGCGAAGGGGCAGGGGGCGGGTGATGAGCAGTTCTTC. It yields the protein CASSEAKGQGAGDEQFF.

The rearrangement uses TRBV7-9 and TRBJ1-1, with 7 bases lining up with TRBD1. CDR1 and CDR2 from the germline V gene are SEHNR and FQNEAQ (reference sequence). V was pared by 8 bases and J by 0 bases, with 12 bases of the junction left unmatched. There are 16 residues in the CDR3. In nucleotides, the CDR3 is TGTGCCAGCTCCGCGGACAGGCTGATAGTGAACACTGAAGCTTTCTTT. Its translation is CASSADRLIVNTEAFF.

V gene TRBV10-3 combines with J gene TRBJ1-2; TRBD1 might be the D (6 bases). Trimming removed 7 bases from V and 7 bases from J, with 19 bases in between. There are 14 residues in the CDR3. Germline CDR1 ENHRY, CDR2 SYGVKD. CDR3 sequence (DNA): TGTGCCATCACCTGGACAGACCAGGGTGGTGGCTACACCTTC. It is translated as CAITWTDQGGGYTF.

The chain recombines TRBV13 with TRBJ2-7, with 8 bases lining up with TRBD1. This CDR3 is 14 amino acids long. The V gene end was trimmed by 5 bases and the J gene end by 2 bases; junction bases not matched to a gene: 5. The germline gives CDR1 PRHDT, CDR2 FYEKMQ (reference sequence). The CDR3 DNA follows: TGTGCCAGCAGCACGGGGACAGGTCCCTACGAGCAGTACGTC. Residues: CASSTGTGPYEQYV.

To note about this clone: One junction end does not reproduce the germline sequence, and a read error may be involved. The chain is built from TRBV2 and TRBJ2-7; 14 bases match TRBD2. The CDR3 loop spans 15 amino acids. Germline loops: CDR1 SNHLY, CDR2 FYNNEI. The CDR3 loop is CASREGLAGGYEQYF. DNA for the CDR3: TGTGCCAGCAGGGAAGGACTAGCGGGGGGTTACGAGCAGTACTTC.

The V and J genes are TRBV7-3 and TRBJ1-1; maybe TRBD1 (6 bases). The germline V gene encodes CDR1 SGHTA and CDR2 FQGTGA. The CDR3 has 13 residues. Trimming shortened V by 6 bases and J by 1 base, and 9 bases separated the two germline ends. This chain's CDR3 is CASRQQGNTEAFF. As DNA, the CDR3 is TGTGCCAGCAGACAACAGGGGAACACTGAAGCTTTCTTT.

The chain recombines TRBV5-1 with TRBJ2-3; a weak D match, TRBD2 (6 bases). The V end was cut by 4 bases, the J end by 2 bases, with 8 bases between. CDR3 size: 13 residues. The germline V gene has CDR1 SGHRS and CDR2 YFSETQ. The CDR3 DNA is TGCGCCAGCAGCGGAGGGCTCACAGATACGCAGTATTTT. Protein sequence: CASSGGLTDTQYF. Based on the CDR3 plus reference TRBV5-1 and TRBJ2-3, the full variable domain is KAGVTQTPRYLIKTRGQQVTLSCSPISGHRSVSWYQQTPGQGLQFLFEYFSETQRNKGNFPGRFSGRQFSNSRSEMNVSTLELGDSALYLCASSGGLTDTQYFGPGTRLTVL.

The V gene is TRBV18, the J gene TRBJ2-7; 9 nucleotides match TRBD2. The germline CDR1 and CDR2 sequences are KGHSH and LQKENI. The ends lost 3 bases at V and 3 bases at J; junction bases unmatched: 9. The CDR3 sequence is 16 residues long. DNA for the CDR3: TGTGCCAGCTCACCCGGGCTTGGCGGGGGGGACTACGAGCAGTACTTC. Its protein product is CASSPGLGGGDYEQYF. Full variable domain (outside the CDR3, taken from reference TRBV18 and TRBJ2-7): NAGVMQNPRHLVRRRGQEARLRCSPMKGHSHVYWYRQLPEEGLKFMVYLQKENIIDESGMPKERFSAEFPKEGPSILRIQQVVRGDSAAYFCASSPGLGGGDYEQYFGPGTRLTVT.

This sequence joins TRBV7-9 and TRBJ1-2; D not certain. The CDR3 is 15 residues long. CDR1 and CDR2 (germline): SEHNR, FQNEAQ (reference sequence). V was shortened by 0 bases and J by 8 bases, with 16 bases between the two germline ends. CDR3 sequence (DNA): TGTGCCAGCAGCTTAGCAACGGGAGCAGGTGAAGGCTACACCTTC. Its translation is CASSLATGAGEGYTF.

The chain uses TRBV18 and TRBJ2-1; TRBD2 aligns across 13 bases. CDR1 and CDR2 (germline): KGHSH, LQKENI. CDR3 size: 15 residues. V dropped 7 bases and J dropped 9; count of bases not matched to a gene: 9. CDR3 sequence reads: CASYETSGGFGEQFF. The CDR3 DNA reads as TGTGCCAGCTACGAGACTAGCGGGGGGTTCGGTGAGCAGTTCTTC.

In DNA form, the CDR3 reads TGTGCCAGCAGCTCCATCGGTTATCAGCCCCAGCATTTT. Its protein is CASSSIGYQPQHF. This chain uses TRBV12-3 or TRBV12-4 with TRBJ1-5, with D uncertain. The CDR3 extends over 13 amino acids. The V gene lost 6 bases and the J gene lost 5 bases, with 11 bases spanning the gap.

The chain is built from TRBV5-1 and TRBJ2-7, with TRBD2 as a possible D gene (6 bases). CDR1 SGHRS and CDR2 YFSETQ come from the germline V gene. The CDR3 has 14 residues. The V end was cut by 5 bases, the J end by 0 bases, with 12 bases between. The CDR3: CASSPGGPSYEQYV. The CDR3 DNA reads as TGCGCCAGCAGTCCTGGAGGGCCCTCCTACGAGCAGTACGTC.

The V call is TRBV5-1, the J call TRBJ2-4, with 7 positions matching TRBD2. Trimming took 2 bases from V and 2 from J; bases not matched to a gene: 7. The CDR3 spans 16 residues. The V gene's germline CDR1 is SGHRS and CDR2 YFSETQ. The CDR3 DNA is TGCGCCAGCAGCTTCCGGGACGGGAGGTCCAAAAACATTCAGTACTTC. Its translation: CASSFRDGRSKNIQYF. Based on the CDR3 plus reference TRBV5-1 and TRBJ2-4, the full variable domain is KAGVTQTPRYLIKTRGQQVTLSCSPISGHRSVSWYQQTPGQGLQFLFEYFSETQRNKGNFPGRFSGRQFSNSRSEMNVSTLELGDSALYLCASSFRDGRSKNIQYFGAGTRLSVL.

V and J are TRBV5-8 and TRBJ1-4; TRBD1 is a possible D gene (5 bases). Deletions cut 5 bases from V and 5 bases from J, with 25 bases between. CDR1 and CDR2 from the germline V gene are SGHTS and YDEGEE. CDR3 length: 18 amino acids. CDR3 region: CASRTYIGPPGKNEKLFF. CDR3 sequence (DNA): TGTGCCAGCAGGACCTACATTGGGCCTCCAGGGAAGAATGAAAAACTGTTTTTT. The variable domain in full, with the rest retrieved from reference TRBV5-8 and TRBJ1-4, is EAGVTQSPTHLIKTRGQQATLRCSPISGHTSVYWYQQALGLGLQFLLWYDEGEERNRGNFPPRFSGRQFPNYSSELNVNALELEDSALYLCASRTYIGPPGKNEKLFFGSGTQLSVL.